The 20 T cell receptor beta chains below all came from one sample that was sequenced in a study of technical replicates of blood from several donors. Measured with immunoSEQ multiplex PCR; TCRdb has only the in-frame clones, and not every one. This table has roughly 59,000 clones, around 88% appearing once. Specimen: PBMCs. The receptor source for this set is a human donor in good health. Some clones in this sample may be carry-over from other donors' samples.

The chain is built from TRBV20-1 and TRBJ2-5; D ambiguous. Trimming cost V 8 bases and J 5 bases, with 12 bases left between them. Germline-derived CDR1 and CDR2 are DFQATT and SNEGSKA (reference sequence). This CDR3 contains 11 residues. DNA for the CDR3: TGCAGTTCAGACTTGCCGGAGACCCAGTACTTC. It yields the protein CSSDLPETQYF.

The chain has TRBV5-1 and TRBJ2-2, with TRBD2 as a possible D gene (5 bases). The CDR3 loop spans 15 amino acids. In germline, CDR1 is SGHRS, CDR2 YFSETQ. The V end lost 2 bases, the J end lost 1 base, and 9 bases lay between the germline ends. CDR3: CASSLSGKNTGELFF. The CDR3 DNA sequence: TGCGCCAGCAGCTTAAGCGGAAAGAACACCGGGGAGCTGTTTTTT.

The rearrangement links TRBV11-2 to TRBJ1-2; tentative D call: TRBD1 (6 bases). With 1 base removed from V and 8 bases from J, the gap between germline ends came to 11 bases. The CDR3 is 13 residues long. Germline-derived CDR1 and CDR2 are SGHAT and FQNNGV. The CDR3 protein is CASSLGQAGGYTF. The CDR3, as DNA: TGTGCCAGCAGCTTAGGACAGGCAGGCGGCTACACCTTC.

The chain uses TRBV7-2 and TRBJ2-7; 7 nucleotides agree with TRBD2. The CDR3 is 13 amino acids. Losses at the gene ends were 6 bases for V and 2 bases for J; bases not matched to a gene: 4. CDR1 is SGHTA and CDR2 is FQGNSA in the germline V gene. CDR3 nucleotides: TGTGCCAGCAGAGGGGCGGGGGCCTACGAGCAGTACTTC. It yields the protein CASRGAGAYEQYF.

V and J are TRBV5-4 and TRBJ2-5, with 10 nucleotides matching TRBD2. CDR3 length: 15 amino acids. In germline, CDR1 is SGHNT, CDR2 YYREEE (reference sequence). With V trimmed by 6 bases and J by 5 bases, 10 bases remained unmatched. The CDR3 region has the DNA TGTGCCAGCACCAATAGACTAGCGGGTAGGGAGACCCAGTACTTC. Encoded protein: CASTNRLAGRETQYF.

This clone was detected once. V and J are TRBV7-9 and TRBJ2-2; 7 positions agree with TRBD2. V shed 4 bases and J 5 bases; nucleotides not matched to a gene: 19. This CDR3 contains 19 residues. The germline V gene encodes CDR1 SEHNR and CDR2 FQNEAQ (reference sequence). CDR3 region: CASSSLRASGRDLTGELFF. In DNA, the CDR3 is TGTGCCAGCAGCTCCCTAAGGGCCTCAGGGAGGGATTTAACCGGGGAGCTGTTTTTT.

J is TRBJ2-5 and V is TRBV19, with D possibly being TRBD2 (5 bases). From germline, CDR1 is LNHDA and CDR2 SQIVND (reference sequence). Trimming cost V 6 bases and J 1 base, with 6 bases left between them. CDR3 length: 12 amino acids. This chain's CDR3 is CASSRGQETQYF. CDR3 coding DNA: TGTGCCAGTAGCCGGGGCCAAGAGACCCAGTACTTC.

The chain has TRBV7-3 and TRBJ2-1; 9 nucleotides align to TRBD1. Germline assignment: CDR1 SGHTA and CDR2 FQGTGA. After removal of 5 bases from V and 5 bases from J, the junction contained 7 bases not matched to a gene. The CDR3 spans 15 residues. The CDR3, as DNA: TGTGCCAGCAGCCGCACGGGACAGGGACACAATGAGCAGTTCTTC. Protein sequence: CASSRTGQGHNEQFF.

The rearrangement uses TRBV2 and TRBJ2-2; possible D gene TRBD1, 7 bases. V gave up 7 bases and J gave up 8 bases, with 26 bases separating them. In germline, CDR1 is SNHLY, CDR2 FYNNEI. CDR3 length: 17 residues. CDR3 sequence reads: CASNPQGGQNPSGELFF. CDR3 DNA sequence: TGTGCCAGCAACCCTCAGGGGGGACAAAACCCTTCAGGGGAGCTGTTTTTT.

The J gene is TRBJ2-1, the V gene TRBV7-9; 9 nucleotides agree with TRBD2. The CDR3 consists of 17 residues. Trimming removed 5 bases from V and 4 bases from J; junction bases left unmatched: 12. Germline loops: CDR1 SEHNR, CDR2 FQNEAQ (reference sequence). The CDR3 bases are TGTGCCAGCAGCCAACGACCTCTAGCGGGGAGTTACAATGAGCAGTTCTTC. Protein product: CASSQRPLAGSYNEQFF. The entire variable domain, with the rest obtained from reference TRBV7-9 and TRBJ2-1, is as follows: DTGVSQNPRHKITKRGQNVTFRCDPISEHNRLYWYRQTLGQGPEFLTYFQNEAQLEKSRLLSDRFSAERPKGSFSTLEIQRTEQGDSAMYLCASSQRPLAGSYNEQFFGPGTRLTVL.

This rearrangement joins TRBV4-2 to TRBJ2-7; 8 nucleotides match TRBD2. J gave up 6 bases and V 1 base, and 8 bases lay outside the gene matches. Germline assignment: CDR1 LGHNA and CDR2 YNFKEQ. There are 15 residues in the CDR3. CDR3 residues: CASSQVGVAGIEQYF. Here the CDR3 DNA reads TGTGCCAGCAGCCAAGTTGGCGTAGCGGGGATCGAGCAGTACTTC.

The rearrangement links TRBV9 to TRBJ2-7; a possible D gene is TRBD2 (5 bases). CDR1 is SGDLS, CDR2 YYNGEE, per germline. The CDR3 covers 14 residues. Deletions cut 0 bases from V and 1 base from J, with 8 bases between. CDR3 nucleotides: TGTGCCAGCAGCGTAGACGAGCGGTCCTACGAGCAGTACTTC. It yields the protein CASSVDERSYEQYF.

This sequence joins TRBV18 and TRBJ2-1; D might be TRBD1 (5 bases). V lost 3 bases and J lost 4, with 7 bases in between. The CDR3 sequence is 13 residues long. CDR1 is KGHSH, CDR2 LQKENI, per germline. CDR3 residues: CASSPRDYNEQFF. In nucleotides, the CDR3 is TGTGCCAGCTCACCCAGGGATTACAATGAGCAGTTCTTC. Filled out from reference TRBV18 and TRBJ2-1, the complete variable domain reads NAGVMQNPRHLVRRRGQEARLRCSPMKGHSHVYWYRQLPEEGLKFMVYLQKENIIDESGMPKERFSAEFPKEGPSILRIQQVVRGDSAAYFCASSPRDYNEQFFGPGTRLTVL.

The V call is TRBV6-5, the J call TRBJ2-7, with D possibly TRBD2 on 6 matching bases. Germline CDR1 reads MNHEY; CDR2 reads SVGAGI. This CDR3 has 13 residues. V was shortened by 2 bases and J by 6 bases, with 11 bases between the two germline ends. CDR3: CASSYATRIEQYF. CDR3 sequence (DNA): TGTGCCAGCAGTTACGCGACTAGGATCGAGCAGTACTTC.

This chain links TRBV18 with TRBJ2-2; TRBD2 agrees at 8 bases. The CDR3 length is 15 residues. Germline CDR1 KGHSH, CDR2 LQKENI. V was clipped by 3 bases and J by 4 bases; unmatched bases: 4. The CDR3 sequence: CASSPLAGTTGELFF. The CDR3 DNA sequence: TGTGCCAGCTCACCGTTAGCGGGGACCACCGGGGAGCTGTTTTTT.

This chain connects TRBV7-2 to TRBJ1-5; D is perhaps TRBD1 (6 bases). The CDR3 runs to 16 residues. CDR1 is SGHTA and CDR2 is FQGNSA in the germline V gene. Trimming took 2 bases from V and 0 from J, leaving 11 bases between them. The CDR3 region has the DNA TGTGCCAGCAGCTTATGGACAGCTGGTAGCAATCAGCCCCAGCATTTT. This codes for CASSLWTAGSNQPQHF.

The rearrangement links TRBV4-1 to TRBJ2-7; TRBD2 agrees at 11 bases. V trimming: 2 bases; J trimming: 0 bases; junction bases outside the gene matches: 9. The V gene's germline CDR1 is MGHRA and CDR2 YSYEKL. CDR3 length: 18 residues. CDR3 sequence reads: CASSQLGLAGGLSYEQYF. Here the CDR3 DNA reads TGCGCCAGCAGCCAACTTGGGCTAGCGGGAGGCCTCTCCTACGAGCAGTACTTC.

The chain joins TRBV21-1 to TRBJ1-2; the listed D gene, TRBD1, was not tested against the DNA. TRBV21-1 counts as a pseudogene. This CDR3 has 15 amino acids. This chain's CDR3 is CASSTRDRVFYGYTF. The CDR3 DNA reads as TGTGCCAGCAGCACCCGGGACAGGGTATTCTATGGCTACACCTTC.

The chain is built from TRBV5-6 and TRBJ2-3; D may be TRBD2 (6 bases). CDR1 and CDR2 (germline): SGHDT, YYEEEE. V lost 3 bases and J 3 bases, leaving 8 bases between the germline ends. This CDR3 has 13 amino acids. CDR3 region: CASSSGDTDTQYF. DNA of the CDR3: TGTGCCAGCAGCTCGGGGGATACAGATACGCAGTATTTT.

This sequence joins TRBV2 and TRBJ1-6; 12 nucleotides align to TRBD1. V was pared by 2 bases and J by 10 bases, with 3 bases of the junction left unmatched. Germline loops: CDR1 SNHLY, CDR2 FYNNEI. The CDR3 contains 15 residues. CDR3 sequence reads: CASSELGQGASPLHF. CDR3 nucleotides: TGTGCCAGCAGTGAATTGGGACAGGGGGCCTCACCCCTCCACTTT. Based on the CDR3 plus reference TRBV2 and TRBJ1-6, the full variable domain is EPEVTQTPSHQVTQMGQEVILRCVPISNHLYFYWYRQILGQKVEFLVSFYNNEISEKSEIFDDQFSVERPDGSNFTLKIRSTKLEDSAMYFCASSELGQGASPLHFGNGTRLTVT.